The clone carrying this T cell receptor (beta chain) has ten or more counts. The V end lost 3 bases, the J end lost 10 bases, and 14 bases lay between the germline ends. The germline V gene has CDR1 SGHRS and CDR2 YFSETQ. The CDR3 length is 13 residues. The data were taken from a study of T cells in Graves' hyperthyroidism and ophthalmopathy. The investigators amplified TCR beta CDR3 regions from RNA transcripts. A first-round RT-PCR of the TCR CDR3 used the HTBI primer set. TCRdb analysed the multiplex PCR reads with MiXCR anew, one entry per CDR3 protein. The sample carries 250,000 to 400,000 distinct CDR3 sequences, roughly 15% recorded once. PBMCs stemmed from about 9.5 ml fresh peripheral blood.

This receptor was identified in a woman between 40 and 50 years old with Graves' ophthalmopathy. Sequencing used blood. The chain carries TRBV5-1 and TRBJ2-4; tentative D call: TRBD1 (6 bases). This chain's CDR3 is CASSSSRGGIQYF. The CDR3, as DNA: TGCGCCAGCAGCTCATCCAGGGGCGGGATTCAGTACTTC.